This T cell receptor beta chain derives from a study of beta chain features in type 1 diabetes. The study's findings and limits: In every one of the four CD4+ subsets, TCRB CDR3s were moderately but significantly shorter in Type 1 diabetes patients.

V dropped 8 bases and J dropped 5 bases, with 13 bases sitting between them. Germline CDR1 MNHNS, CDR2 SASEGT. This CDR3 has 13 residues. Reverse transcribing all isolated RNA meant expressed TCRB transcripts were sequenced. Profiled with immunoSEQ multiplex PCR; TCRdb holds only in-frame clones, not every one. Of fewer than 250,000 clones in the sample, 9.6% were seen once. Notes on this clone: The target antigen is unknown.

J is TRBJ2-1 and V is TRBV6-1; the D gene is possibly TRBD1 (6 bases). Specimen: naive CD4+ T cells from blood. The TCR sequence derives from a woman under 30 in good health. CDR3: CASGHRVDNEQFF. The CDR3 DNA reads TGTGCCAGCGGCCACAGGGTCGACAATGAGCAGTTCTTC.